Sequencing of this T cell receptor beta chain was carried out in a study of human T cells and chemical hapten exposure. Study-wide background: Weekly scalp doses of diphenylcyclopropenone were given to patients during the roughly 25-week study. From small differences in pooled library volume came most of the variation in per-sample TCR yields.

Study results and limitations: Because they had alopecia, donors may respond immunologically unlike healthy people. Sensitizing with DPC caused no change in TCRs above 1 in 1000 frequency.

Time point in this sample: patch test 1, 2 weeks after DPC sensitization. As for treatment: therapeutic diphenylcyclopropenone sensitization with weekly scalp DPC. Each CDR3 protein gets one entry after TCRdb re-called the RACE reads with MiXCR. The table records 90,000 to 120,000 distinct CDR3 sequences, 8% to 13% of them present only once. Worth noting for this clonotype: Its antigen is currently unknown.

The sequencing used whole blood, collected in connection with sensitization to the hapten diphenylcyclopropenone (DPC). The TCR was taken from a woman aged 35 to 49 with alopecia areata. Some clones in this sample may be carry-over from other donors' samples.

In DNA, the CDR3 is TGTGCCAGCAGCTTGGGAGGGACAGGGGGCGCCGGCACTGAAGCTTTCTTT. Encoded protein: CASSLGGTGGAGTEAFF. This rearrangement joins TRBV5-4 to TRBJ1-1; 12 nucleotides line up with TRBD1. The germline CDR1 and CDR2 sequences are SGHNT and YYREEE (reference sequence). There are 17 residues in the CDR3. The trim removed 0 bases at V and 4 bases at J, leaving 7 bases unmatched.